This T cell receptor beta chain emerged from a study of T cells in Graves' hyperthyroidism and ophthalmopathy. Researchers defined stable Graves' hyperthyroidism as no ophthalmopathy progression within 18 months. Overall study results and limits: In blood, most of the thyroid clonotypes expanded above 0.001 were also present.

This CDR3 region has 16 residues. Trimming stripped 4 bases from V and 2 bases from J, with 18 bases between. Germline V gene data show CDR1 as MDHEN and CDR2 as SYDVKM. Researchers amplified the TCR beta CDR3 regions from RNA transcripts. The HTBI set primed first-round TCR CDR3 RT-PCR. From the multiplex PCR reads, TCRdb called clonotypes with MiXCR, one entry per CDR3 protein. The sample contains hundreds of thousands of distinct CDR3 sequences, 15% to 18% of which appear only once. Note on this clonotype: The antigen remains unidentified.

This chain connects TRBV28 to TRBJ2-7; tentatively, D is TRBD2 (6 bases). The TCR sequence derives from a young woman with Graves' hyperthyroidism. The specimen sequenced was blood. The chain's CDR3 is CASSSLMIAATYEQYF. As DNA, the CDR3 is TGTGCCAGCAGTTCCCTAATGATAGCGGCTACCTACGAGCAGTACTTC.